This T cell receptor beta chain emerged from a study of control samples from healthy donors and cancer patients (dated by TCRdb to about 2020). Library construction relied on the immunoSEQ multiplex PCR assay. Imported from immuneACCESS, the table was reduced by TCRdb to in-frame sequences with V and J called. These copies leave out some clones; in studies compared against another copy, an unresolved V gene accounts for under half, and the cause of the remainder is not known. The sample records 130,000 or so clones, more than 80% of which are singletons. 2% to 3% of the sample lies in the top ten. V is cut back by 0 bases and J by 6 bases, with 5 bases in the junction unmatched. Measured from the cysteine to the phenylalanine, the CDR3 is 16 residues long. CDR3 DNA only is kept here, 48 bases in frame from base 1. For CDR1 and CDR2, the germline V gene lists SGHVS and FNYEAQ. As to this clone: Its antigen is currently not known. No much larger clonotype is one base removed from it; base qualities were not supplied.

The rearranged chain carries TRBV7-6 and TRBJ2-3; TRBD2 aligns with 11 central bases. This TCR was recovered from a man aged 40-49 years in good health. Specimen: blood. The DNA sequence reads TGTGCCAGCAGCTTAGCTAGCGGGGGGGCCGATGATACGCAGTATTTT. Its protein is CASSLASGGADDTQYF.